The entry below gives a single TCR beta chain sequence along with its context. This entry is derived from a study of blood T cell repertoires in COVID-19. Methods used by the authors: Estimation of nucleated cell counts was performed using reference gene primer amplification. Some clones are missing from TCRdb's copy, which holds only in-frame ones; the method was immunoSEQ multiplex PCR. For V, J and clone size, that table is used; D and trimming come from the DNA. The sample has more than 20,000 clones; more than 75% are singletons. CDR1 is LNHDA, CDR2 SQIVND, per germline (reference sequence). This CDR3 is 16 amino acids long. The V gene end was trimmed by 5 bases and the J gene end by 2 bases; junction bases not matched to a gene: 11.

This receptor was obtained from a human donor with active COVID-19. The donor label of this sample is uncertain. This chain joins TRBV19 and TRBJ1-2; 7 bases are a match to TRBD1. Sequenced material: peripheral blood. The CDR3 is CASSARSGGTNYGYTF. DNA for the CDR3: TGTGCCAGTAGTGCCCGATCAGGGGGGACCAACTATGGCTACACCTTC.